Below are 30 T cell receptor beta chains sequenced from a single sample in a study of cytomegalovirus exposure and HLA in healthy donors. Assay used: immunoSEQ multiplex PCR; TCRdb lists only in-frame clones, some missing. The table records over 110,000 clones, approximately 84% of them present only once. The sequencing sample was made of PBMCs. These receptors were taken from a woman in her twenties or thirties in good health and CMV-seronegative.

The rearrangement joins TRBV19 to TRBJ1-1; D unresolved. Trimming stripped 4 bases from V and 0 bases from J, with 6 bases between. There are 13 residues in the CDR3. Germline V CDR1 and CDR2: LNHDA, SQIVND (reference sequence). Written as DNA, the CDR3 is TGTGCCAGTAGTACTCGGGTGAACACTGAAGCTTTCTTT. Its protein is CASSTRVNTEAFF.

The V gene is TRBV6-1, the J gene TRBJ1-3; unclear D gene. Trimming stripped 3 bases from V and 2 bases from J, with 8 bases between. CDR1 and CDR2 (germline): MNHNS, SASEGT. This CDR3 region has 14 residues. The CDR3 reads CASSEGVAGNTIYF. In DNA, the CDR3 is TGTGCCAGCAGTGAGGGAGTGGCTGGAAACACCATATATTTT.

V is TRBV6-5 and J is TRBJ1-3; 8 nucleotides agree with TRBD1. This CDR3 contains 15 residues. Germline V lookup: CDR1 MNHEY, CDR2 SVGAGI. With 6 bases clipped from V and 2 bases from J, the junction kept 6 bases outside the gene matches. The CDR3 here is CASRRTGPAGNTIYF. The CDR3 coding sequence is TGTGCCAGCAGAAGGACAGGGCCCGCTGGAAACACCATATATTTT.

The rearrangement uses TRBV11-1 and TRBJ2-3, with D tentatively TRBD2 (5 bases). Germline CDR1 SGHAT, CDR2 FQDESV (reference sequence). V lost 5 bases, J lost 1 base, and 13 bases lay in between. The CDR3 length is 15 residues. CDR3 coding DNA: TGTGCCAGCAGCCAAGGGCTAGCAGGCACAGATACGCAGTATTTT. It specifies CASSQGLAGTDTQYF.

By share, this clone counts as medium-sized. The chain employs TRBV6-1 and TRBJ1-2, with a tentative D call TRBD1 (6 bases). The CDR3 spans 14 residues. The V end was cut by 4 bases, the J end by 8 bases, with 17 bases between. Looked up from germline, CDR1 is MNHNS and CDR2 is SASEGT. This CDR3 is CASSVGQGIGGYTF. CDR3 sequence (DNA): TGTGCCAGCAGTGTTGGGCAGGGGATTGGAGGCTACACCTTC.

The chain couples TRBV2 to TRBJ1-5, with 7 bases matching TRBD1. Germline V gives CDR1 SNHLY, CDR2 FYNNEI. Trimming at V came to 7 bases and at J to 0 bases, leaving 21 bases not matched to a gene. This CDR3 comprises 20 residues. CDR3 amino acids: CASTSQPGGSGSYSNQPQHF. The CDR3 region has the DNA TGTGCCAGCACCTCCCAACCAGGGGGTTCAGGGTCCTATAGCAATCAGCCCCAGCATTTT.

This chain joins TRBV6-6 and TRBJ1-6; 8 positions match TRBD1. The germline V gene encodes CDR1 MNHNY and CDR2 SVGAGI (reference sequence). The CDR3 is 13 amino acids. V gave up 6 bases and J gave up 10 bases; unmatched junction bases: 5. DNA of the CDR3: TGTGCCAGCAGCCAGACAGGGGTCTCACCCCTCCACTTT. Its protein product is CASSQTGVSPLHF.

The chain uses TRBV9 and TRBJ2-1, with 7 bases matching TRBD2. V was clipped by 3 bases and J by 12 bases; unmatched bases: 12. Germline loops: CDR1 SGDLS, CDR2 YYNGEE. The CDR3 runs 14 residues. CDR3 sequence reads: CASSATGTTIGQFF. The CDR3 DNA reads as TGTGCCAGCAGCGCGACCGGGACTACTATAGGGCAGTTCTTC.

The V call is TRBV6-1, the J call TRBJ2-7; a weak D match, TRBD1 (6 bases). The CDR3 extends over 13 amino acids. Trimming removed 7 bases from V and 2 bases from J, with 12 bases in between. CDR1 is MNHNS, CDR2 SASEGT, per germline. In DNA form, the CDR3 reads TGTGCCAGCACCAAGGACAGCACCTACGAGCAGTACTTC. This gives the protein CASTKDSTYEQYF.

The J gene is TRBJ1-4, the V gene TRBV5-6; D perhaps matches TRBD1 (6 bases). The CDR3 loop spans 15 amino acids. The germline CDR1 and CDR2 sequences are SGHDT and YYEEEE. Trimming cost V 2 bases and J 3 bases, with 11 bases left between them. The CDR3 DNA reads TGTGCCAGCAGCTTTTTTGACAGGCCTAATGAAAAACTGTTTTTT. Translated, it gives CASSFFDRPNEKLFF.

This clone was seen a handful of times. The rearrangement joins TRBV27 to TRBJ1-6, with D perhaps matching TRBD1 (6 bases). This CDR3 has 14 residues. The V end was cut by 8 bases, the J end by 5 bases, with 13 bases between. Germline loops: CDR1 MNHEY, CDR2 SMNVEV (reference sequence). The DNA for the CDR3 is TGTGCCAGCGGTCTTCGGACAGATAATTCACCCCTCCACTTT. Translated: CASGLRTDNSPLHF.

The chain joins TRBV18 to TRBJ1-5, with 11 bases that match TRBD1. Germline loops: CDR1 KGHSH, CDR2 LQKENI. After removal of 3 bases from V and 6 bases from J, the junction contained 10 bases not matched to a gene. The CDR3 length is 17 residues. In DNA form, the CDR3 reads TGTGCCAGCTCACCTCGGGGACAGGGGGGAGGAGGTCAGCCCCAGCATTTT. Protein product: CASSPRGQGGGGQPQHF.

This clone was seen only once. The chain links TRBV9 to TRBJ2-5; 15 bases map to TRBD2. Trimming took 4 bases from V and 1 from J; bases not matched to a gene: 5. CDR1 is SGDLS and CDR2 is YYNGEE in the germline V gene. The CDR3 has 17 amino acids. The CDR3 is CASSPGLAGGSQETQYF. The CDR3 coding sequence is TGTGCCAGCAGCCCGGGACTAGCGGGGGGCTCCCAAGAGACCCAGTACTTC.

The J gene is TRBJ2-1, the V gene TRBV5-1; TRBD2 aligns across 9 bases. The CDR3 sequence is 16 residues long. With 4 bases clipped from V and 5 bases from J, the junction kept 10 bases outside the gene matches. Germline assignment: CDR1 SGHRS and CDR2 YFSETQ. CDR3 protein: CASSKTVAGADNEQFF. The CDR3 DNA reads as TGCGCCAGCAGCAAAACCGTAGCGGGGGCCGACAATGAGCAGTTCTTC.

This rearrangement joins TRBV19 to TRBJ1-3; no firm D call. Trimming took 1 base from V and 0 from J, leaving 13 bases between them. Per the germline V gene, CDR1 is LNHDA and CDR2 is SQIVND (reference sequence). This CDR3 is 17 amino acids long. In DNA form, the CDR3 reads TGTGCCAGTAGTATAGCCCGTCGACAAGTCTCTGGAAACACCATATATTTT. As protein: CASSIARRQVSGNTIYF.

In this sample, this clone turned up once. V usage is TRBV18 and J usage is TRBJ2-2; 8 bases map to TRBD1. The CDR3 has 14 amino acids. Germline V CDR1 and CDR2: KGHSH, LQKENI. V was pared by 5 bases and J by 3 bases, with 2 bases of the junction left unmatched. Here the CDR3 reads CASSRGQDTGELFF. The CDR3, as DNA: TGTGCCAGCTCAAGGGGACAGGACACCGGGGAGCTGTTTTTT.

The chain recombines TRBV19 with TRBJ1-5; 7 bases map to TRBD1. With 6 bases clipped from V and 5 bases from J, the junction kept 10 bases outside the gene matches. This CDR3 region has 15 residues. The germline CDR1 and CDR2 sequences are LNHDA and SQIVND (reference sequence). In DNA, the CDR3 is TGTGCCAGTAGGGTCGAGGGCAGGGGGGATCAGCCCCAGCATTTT. This gives the protein CASRVEGRGDQPQHF.

The rearrangement uses TRBV5-1 and TRBJ2-7; the match to TRBD2 covers 11 bases. The CDR3 runs to 15 residues. Trimming took 4 bases from V and 1 from J; bases not matched to a gene: 4. Looked up from germline, CDR1 is SGHRS and CDR2 is YFSETQ. CDR3 bases: TGCGCCAGCAGCGTAACTAGCGGGGGATCCTACGAGCAGTACTTC. The encoded protein is CASSVTSGGSYEQYF. Filled out from reference TRBV5-1 and TRBJ2-7, the complete variable domain reads KAGVTQTPRYLIKTRGQQVTLSCSPISGHRSVSWYQQTPGQGLQFLFEYFSETQRNKGNFPGRFSGRQFSNSRSEMNVSTLELGDSALYLCASSVTSGGSYEQYFGPGTRLTVT.

This chain's CDR3 is CASSLRPGVGETQYF. CDR3 DNA: TGTGCCAGCAGCTTACGCCCGGGGGTAGGTGAGACCCAGTACTTC. This chain links TRBV11-2 with TRBJ2-5, with D tentatively TRBD2 (6 bases). V was cut by 2 bases and J by 5 bases, with 15 bases left in between. The CDR3 loop spans 15 amino acids. Germline-derived CDR1 and CDR2 are SGHAT and FQNNGV.

V is TRBV27 and J is TRBJ2-3; TRBD2 agrees at 8 bases. Germline loops: CDR1 MNHEY, CDR2 SMNVEV (reference sequence). CDR3 size: 13 residues. With 4 bases clipped from V and 7 bases from J, the junction kept 4 bases outside the gene matches. The CDR3 DNA sequence: TGTGCCAGCAGTTCCACGGGGGGGTATACGCAGTATTTT. Translation gives CASSSTGGYTQYF.

The DNA of the CDR3 is TGTGCCAGCAGTTTGGAGGGACAGGGTTTGGATACGCAGTATTTT. It encodes CASSLEGQGLDTQYF. V usage is TRBV27 and J usage is TRBJ2-3, with TRBD1 matching 9 bases. J was trimmed by 6 bases and V by 3 bases; bases with no gene match: 7. Germline-derived CDR1 and CDR2 are MNHEY and SMNVEV (reference sequence). The CDR3 has 15 amino acids.

The chain recombines TRBV5-4 with TRBJ2-5, with TRBD1 identical over 8 bases. The CDR3 is made up of 15 amino acids. The junction had 6 bases not matched to a gene; V was cut back by 1 base and J by 4 bases. CDR1 and CDR2 (germline): SGHNT, YYREEE (reference sequence). The CDR3 protein is CASSLPPGGRETQYF. The CDR3 DNA reads as TGTGCCAGCAGCTTGCCCCCAGGGGGCAGAGAGACCCAGTACTTC.

V usage is TRBV25-1 and J usage is TRBJ2-7; 10 bases fit TRBD2. Germline V gives CDR1 MGHDK, CDR2 SYGVNS. J lost 1 base, V lost 1 base, and 4 bases had no gene match. The CDR3 runs 16 residues. The CDR3 protein is CASSEWTSGNSYEQYF. In DNA, the CDR3 is TGTGCCAGCAGTGAATGGACTAGCGGCAATTCCTACGAGCAGTACTTC.

The rearrangement joins TRBV7-3 to TRBJ1-2; maybe TRBD1 (5 bases). This CDR3 has 15 amino acids. Germline CDR1 and CDR2: SGHTA and FQGTGA. V lost 3 bases and J 5 bases, leaving 16 bases between the germline ends. The CDR3 nucleotides are TGTGCCAGCAGCTTGGACCCTGGGGCTCCATATGGCTACACCTTC. Encoded protein: CASSLDPGAPYGYTF.

The chain carries TRBV28 and TRBJ2-7, with TRBD1 identical over 7 bases. The V and J ends lost 6 bases and 4 bases, in that order; junction bases with no gene match: 6. Germline CDR1 reads MDHEN; CDR2 reads SYDVKM. The CDR3 covers 13 residues. In nucleotides, the CDR3 is TGTGCCAGCAGAAAAAACAGGGGTTACGAGCAGTACTTC. This encodes CASRKNRGYEQYF. The full variable domain, with the rest looked up from reference TRBV28 and TRBJ2-7, is DVKVTQSSRYLVKRTGEKVFLECVQDMDHENMFWYRQDPGLGLRLIYFSYDVKMKEKGDIPEGYSVSREKKERFSLILESASTNQTSMYLCASRKNRGYEQYFGPGTRLTVT.

The chain links TRBV2 to TRBJ2-1; 7 nucleotides align to TRBD1. Trimming cost V 8 bases and J 4 bases; bases outside gene matches: 5. Germline CDR1 SNHLY, CDR2 FYNNEI. CDR3 size: 13 residues. The CDR3 region is CASQGQAYNEQFF. The CDR3 DNA follows: TGTGCCAGCCAAGGACAGGCTTACAATGAGCAGTTCTTC.

This clone came up once. The chain employs TRBV5-6 and TRBJ2-5; 7 nucleotides align to TRBD1. The germline gives CDR1 SGHDT, CDR2 YYEEEE. The V segment lost 2 bases and the J segment 0 bases; nucleotides outside the gene matches: 1. The CDR3 extends over 14 amino acids. Written as DNA, the CDR3 is TGTGCCAGCAGCTTTACAGGGGACCAAGAGACCCAGTACTTC. Encoded protein: CASSFTGDQETQYF.

This clone was seen just once. This sequence joins TRBV15 and TRBJ1-1; D perhaps matches TRBD1 (6 bases). Germline CDR1 and CDR2: LNHNV and YYDKDF (reference sequence). CDR3 size: 14 residues. Trimming shortened V by 3 bases and J by 7 bases, and 15 bases separated the two germline ends. The CDR3 nucleotides read TGTGCCACCAGCAGGGACCCTAGACAGGTTGAAGCTTTCTTT. Translation gives CATSRDPRQVEAFF.

The genes are TRBV11-2 and TRBJ1-6; the match to TRBD1 covers 7 bases. The germline gives CDR1 SGHAT, CDR2 FQNNGV. Unmatched junction bases numbered 7, after V lost 1 base and J lost 7 bases. This CDR3 is 16 amino acids long. CDR3 DNA sequence: TGTGCCAGCAGCTTAGGGCTGACAGGGCACAATTCACCCCTCCACTTT. Translated: CASSLGLTGHNSPLHF.

The chain employs TRBV5-1 and TRBJ2-3; 10 bases fit TRBD1. Germline V gene sequence: CDR1 SGHRS, CDR2 YFSETQ. This CDR3 has 15 amino acids. The J segment lost 3 bases and the V segment lost 0 bases, leaving 1 base of the junction unmatched. This chain's CDR3 is CASSLGDRGTDTQYF. In DNA, the CDR3 is TGCGCCAGCAGCTTGGGGGACAGGGGAACAGATACGCAGTATTTT.